The present TCR beta chain was sequenced within a study of blood T cell repertoires in COVID-19. Study information: There were acute and convalescent COVID-19 samples, and they came from the United States, Italy and Spain. PBMCs, B-cell-depleted T cells, or T cells were the source of the cDNA or gDNA that made up the material.

Per the study methods: Amplified reference gene primers provided the basis for estimating nucleated cell counts. Sequencing used immunoSEQ multiplex PCR; TCRdb keeps in-frame clones, though not all of them. D and trimming come from the DNA, and the V and J calls and clone size come from that table. The sample has about 140,000 clones; just under 80% are singletons. Germline CDR1 is SEHNR and CDR2 is FQNEAQ (reference sequence). The V and J ends lost 6 bases and 2 bases respectively, with 13 bases between them. The CDR3 consists of 14 residues. The sequenced sample was peripheral blood. The sequence was obtained from a woman aged 60-70 years with acute or convalescent COVID-19. The chain joins TRBV7-9 to TRBJ2-5; tentatively, D is TRBD2 (6 bases). The chain's CDR3 is CASRFQGLQETQYF. CDR3 nucleotides: TGTGCCAGCAGGTTTCAGGGACTGCAAGAGACCCAGTACTTC.